This T cell receptor beta chain was sequenced in a study of OX40 agonist ivuxolimab in advanced cancers. Study background: While on treatment, patients had intravenous ivuxolimab at 0.01 to 10 mg/kg every 2 weeks. The dose-escalation group included hepatocellular carcinoma, melanoma, renal cell carcinoma and head and neck cancer. Of the participants, under 50% had some prior anti-PD-1, anti-PD-L1 or anti-CTLA-4 therapy, which was allowed.

Study results and limitations: Blood T cells, both CD4+ and CD8+, expanded clonally by week 6 at 0.1 to 3.0 mg/kg.

The repertoire was sequenced with immunoSEQ multiplex PCR; TCRdb's copy has only in-frame clones and lacks some. The sample lists over 35,000 clones; around 87% were seen once. There are 16 residues in the CDR3. The V end was cut by 5 bases, the J end by 6 bases, with 20 bases between. Germline V gene sequence: CDR1 LGHNA, CDR2 YNFKEQ. A note on this clone: Its antigen is unknown.

The V and J genes are TRBV4-2 and TRBJ1-5, with TRBD1 as a possible D gene (6 bases). The sequences come from CD4+ or CD8+ T cells sorted from blood, collected in a trial of the OX40 agonist ivuxolimab. The origin of this receptor is an adult with an advanced solid tumor such as melanoma, head and neck, liver or kidney cancer. DNA for the CDR3: TGTGCCAGCAGCTCGAGGAATGGGGGCTCAGGTCAGCCCCAGCATTTT. Translating gives CASSSRNGGSGQPQHF.